These 31 T cell receptor beta chains came from one sample sequenced in a study of cytomegalovirus exposure and HLA in healthy donors. 13 Jbeta primers and 60 Vbeta primers were used for the PCR. Sequenced by immunoSEQ multiplex PCR; TCRdb stores in-frame clones only, minus some. The repertoire table contains fewer than 100,000 clones. The source material was PBMCs. The receptors were sampled from a woman aged 55-69 years in good health and CMV-seronegative.

The rearrangement uses TRBV2 and TRBJ2-7; D is possibly TRBD1 (5 bases). V lost 3 bases and J lost 3, with 9 bases in between. CDR1 is SNHLY and CDR2 is FYNNEI in the germline V gene. This CDR3 has 13 residues. CDR3 region: CASSDDSFYEQYF. In DNA form, the CDR3 reads TGTGCCAGCAGTGACGACAGTTTCTACGAGCAGTACTTC.

This rearrangement joins TRBV7-6 to TRBJ2-1, with a tentative D call TRBD1 (6 bases). V was trimmed by 5 bases and J by 8 bases, leaving 10 bases between them. The CDR3 contains 12 residues. Germline V lookup: CDR1 SGHVS, CDR2 FNYEAQ. CDR3 coding DNA: TGTGCCAGCAGCACAGGGTTCGATGAGCAGTTCTTC. Translated: CASSTGFDEQFF.

The V call is TRBV18, the J call TRBJ2-7; 7 nucleotides line up with TRBD2. J lost 2 bases, V lost 3 bases, and 7 bases had no gene match. CDR1 KGHSH and CDR2 LQKENI come from the germline V gene. The CDR3 consists of 15 residues. CDR3 nucleotides: TGTGCCAGCTCACCGTCGGCGGGAGATCCCTACGAGCAGTACTTC. Residues: CASSPSAGDPYEQYF.

The V gene is TRBV28, the J gene TRBJ2-7, with 8 bases identical to TRBD2. There are 17 residues in the CDR3. In germline, CDR1 is MDHEN, CDR2 SYDVKM. V lost 5 bases and J lost 6; bases outside the gene matches: 18. CDR3 in amino acids: CASSITPGLGLVGEQYF. The CDR3 DNA reads as TGTGCCAGCAGTATCACTCCCGGACTGGGACTAGTGGGCGAGCAGTACTTC. Together with reference TRBV28 and TRBJ2-7, the CDR3 gives the full variable domain: DVKVTQSSRYLVKRTGEKVFLECVQDMDHENMFWYRQDPGLGLRLIYFSYDVKMKEKGDIPEGYSVSREKKERFSLILESASTNQTSMYLCASSITPGLGLVGEQYFGPGTRLTVT.

The rearrangement joins TRBV18 to TRBJ2-5, with D perhaps TRBD1 (5 bases). V dropped 3 bases and J dropped 3 bases, with 11 bases sitting between them. This CDR3 has 14 amino acids. Germline V CDR1 and CDR2: KGHSH, LQKENI. The CDR3 protein is CASSPSGFEETQYF. The CDR3 bases are TGTGCCAGCTCACCCTCAGGGTTCGAAGAGACCCAGTACTTC.

This chain links TRBV28 with TRBJ1-1; 7 nucleotides line up with TRBD1. Germline V gene lookup returns CDR1 MDHEN and CDR2 SYDVKM. J gave up 2 bases and V 5 bases, and 5 bases lay outside the gene matches. There are 14 residues in the CDR3. This chain's CDR3 is CASSQGTVNTEAFF. Written as DNA, the CDR3 is TGTGCCAGCAGTCAGGGGACAGTTAACACTGAAGCTTTCTTT.

The chain joins TRBV28 to TRBJ2-4; TRBD2 agrees at 8 bases. This CDR3 is built from 15 residues. With V trimmed by 2 bases and J by 7 bases, 7 bases remained unmatched. From germline, CDR1 is MDHEN and CDR2 SYDVKM. Here the CDR3 DNA reads TGTGCCAGCAGTTTAGCGGTAGCGGGAAAGAACATTCAGTACTTC. Translation: CASSLAVAGKNIQYF.

The chain is built from TRBV6-5 and TRBJ1-5; D uncertain. Germline assignment: CDR1 MNHEY and CDR2 SVGAGI. Trimming stripped 4 bases from V and 0 bases from J, with 10 bases between. This CDR3 has 15 amino acids. The CDR3 sequence is CASSSRLISNQPQHF. In DNA form, the CDR3 reads TGTGCCAGCAGTTCCCGGTTGATTAGCAATCAGCCCCAGCATTTT.

The chain uses TRBV18 and TRBJ1-2; 7 nucleotides line up with TRBD1. The V gene's germline CDR1 is KGHSH and CDR2 LQKENI. CDR3 length equals 18 residues. V gave up 1 base and J gave up 4 bases; unmatched junction bases: 15. The CDR3 is CASSPQSRGQRQGYGYTF. Written as DNA, the CDR3 is TGTGCCAGCTCACCACAAAGCCGCGGACAGCGACAGGGCTATGGCTACACCTTC. Complete variable domain (other parts from reference TRBV18 and TRBJ1-2): NAGVMQNPRHLVRRRGQEARLRCSPMKGHSHVYWYRQLPEEGLKFMVYLQKENIIDESGMPKERFSAEFPKEGPSILRIQQVVRGDSAAYFCASSPQSRGQRQGYGYTFGSGTRLTVV.

V gene TRBV21-1 combines with J gene TRBJ2-7; the D call of TRBD2 is as the table states it, not checked on the DNA. TRBV21-1 is a listed pseudogene. This CDR3 is built from 16 residues. The CDR3 is CASSKGDRLLFPEQYF. The CDR3 DNA follows: TGTGCCAGCAGCAAAGGCGATCGCCTGCTTTTCCCCGAGCAGTACTTC.

The V call is TRBV5-6, the J call TRBJ2-1; no clear D. Looked up from germline, CDR1 is SGHDT and CDR2 is YYEEEE. The CDR3 extends over 11 amino acids. V was trimmed by 6 bases and J by 3 bases, leaving 4 bases between them. The CDR3 DNA reads TGTGCCAGCACCCTCTACAATGAGCAGTTCTTC. Its protein product is CASTLYNEQFF. The variable domain in full, with the rest retrieved from reference TRBV5-6 and TRBJ2-1, is DAGVTQSPTHLIKTRGQQVTLRCSPKSGHDTVSWYQQALGQGPQFIFQYYEEEERQRGNFPDRFSGHQFPNYSSELNVNALLLGDSALYLCASTLYNEQFFGPGTRLTVL.

The genes are TRBV4-1 and TRBJ1-4, with a weak D call TRBD1 (6 bases). V lost 3 bases, J lost 10 bases, and 24 bases lay in between. Germline V gene lookup returns CDR1 MGHRA and CDR2 YSYEKL. The CDR3 is 17 amino acids. The CDR3 spells CASSQVVGEGIQGKLFF. CDR3 nucleotides: TGCGCCAGCAGCCAGGTAGTCGGGGAGGGCATACAGGGAAAACTGTTTTTT.

The rearrangement links TRBV28 to TRBJ2-7; TRBD2 aligns across 8 bases. From germline, CDR1 is MDHEN and CDR2 SYDVKM. The CDR3 totals 14 residues. Trimming cost V 2 bases and J 7 bases; bases outside gene matches: 7. Here the CDR3 reads CASSLNGRAGEQYF. CDR3 coding DNA: TGTGCCAGCAGTTTAAACGGGAGGGCCGGGGAGCAGTACTTC.

The V call is TRBV5-1, the J call TRBJ2-1; TRBD2 is a possible D gene (6 bases). Trimming took 4 bases from V and 1 from J, leaving 12 bases between them. The CDR3 is 15 amino acids. The germline V gene has CDR1 SGHRS and CDR2 YFSETQ. The CDR3 DNA is TGCGCCAGCAGCGGGGGAGGAGTTTCCTACAATGAGCAGTTCTTC. This sequence encodes CASSGGGVSYNEQFF.

The V and J genes are TRBV2 and TRBJ1-3; a weak D match, TRBD1 (6 bases). V dropped 10 bases and J dropped 4 bases, with 14 bases sitting between them. Germline V gene data show CDR1 as SNHLY and CDR2 as FYNNEI. The CDR3 has 13 residues. The CDR3: CATQPTGGNTIYF. The CDR3 region has the DNA TGTGCCACCCAGCCCACAGGGGGAAACACCATATATTTT.

The J gene is TRBJ1-1, the V gene TRBV9; 8 bases line up with TRBD1. The V gene's germline CDR1 is SGDLS and CDR2 YYNGEE. V was clipped by 2 bases and J by 5 bases; unmatched bases: 8. The CDR3 loop spans 15 amino acids. CDR3 DNA sequence: TGTGCCAGCAGCGTCGCAGGGGGCGATGGGACTGAAGCTTTCTTT. This sequence encodes CASSVAGGDGTEAFF.

The genes are TRBV7-2 and TRBJ2-5; no clear D. The V and J ends lost 0 bases and 5 bases respectively, with 7 bases between them. CDR1 is SGHTA, CDR2 FQGNSA, per germline. This CDR3 region has 13 residues. CDR3 amino acids: CASSLARWETQYF. The CDR3 DNA reads as TGTGCCAGCAGCTTAGCGAGGTGGGAGACCCAGTACTTC. Combining the CDR3 with reference TRBV7-2 and TRBJ2-5 gives the whole variable domain GAGVSQSPSNKVTEKGKDVELRCDPISGHTALYWYRQSLGQGLEFLIYFQGNSAPDKSGLPSDRFSAERTGGSVSTLTIQRTQQEDSAVYLCASSLARWETQYFGPGTRLLVL.

V and J are TRBV5-1 and TRBJ1-1; unclear D gene. V lost 2 bases and J lost 4, with 21 bases in between. The CDR3 consists of 17 residues. Germline-derived CDR1 and CDR2 are SGHRS and YFSETQ. For the CDR3, the DNA is TGCGCCAGCAGCTTTTCGATGGGTCTAGGAGTGGGCACTGAAGCTTTCTTT. This encodes CASSFSMGLGVGTEAFF.

A note on this clone: At one boundary the junction diverges from the germline segment, which might be a read error. This chain connects TRBV28 to TRBJ2-7, with D possibly matching TRBD1 (6 bases). CDR3 length: 11 residues. Germline CDR1 is MDHEN and CDR2 is SYDVKM. As DNA, the CDR3 is TGTGCCAGCAGTTCCGGGACAAAGGTGGGCTTC. This gives the protein CASSSGTKVGF. Drawing the rest from reference TRBV28 and TRBJ2-7, the complete variable domain is DVKVTQSSRYLVKRTGEKVFLECVQDMDHENMFWYRQDPGLGLRLIYFSYDVKMKEKGDIPEGYSVSREKKERFSLILESASTNQTSMYLCASSSGTKVGFGPGTRLTVT.

The V call is TRBV7-3, the J call TRBJ2-3; D unclear. CDR3 length: 13 residues. The V gene lost 1 base and the J gene lost 4 bases, with 6 bases spanning the gap. The germline V gene encodes CDR1 SGHTA and CDR2 FQGTGA. CDR3 sequence: CASSLIPADTQYF. DNA for the CDR3: TGTGCCAGCAGCTTAATTCCCGCAGATACGCAGTATTTT. Full variable domain (remainder filled in from reference TRBV7-3 and TRBJ2-3): GAGVSQTPSNKVTEKGKYVELRCDPISGHTALYWYRQSLGQGPEFLIYFQGTGAADDSGLPNDRFFAVRPEGSVSTLKIQRTERGDSAVYLCASSLIPADTQYFGPGTRLTVL.

The rearrangement joins TRBV15 to TRBJ2-7; 10 positions agree with TRBD1. Trimming removed 5 bases from V and 2 bases from J; junction bases left unmatched: 3. CDR1 and CDR2 (germline): LNHNV, YYDKDF (reference sequence). The CDR3 is 14 residues long. The CDR3 DNA reads TGTGCCACCAGCCGGACAGGGGGAACCTACGAGCAGTACTTC. Its translation is CATSRTGGTYEQYF.

The chain uses TRBV7-9 and TRBJ2-2; TRBD2 matches at 7 bases. CDR3 length equals 19 residues. Germline lookup yields CDR1 SEHNR and CDR2 FQNEAQ (reference sequence). V lost 2 bases and J lost 5; bases outside the gene matches: 17. The CDR3 protein is CASSLTGWRGSGETGELFF. In nucleotides, the CDR3 is TGTGCCAGCAGCTTAACAGGTTGGCGCGGGAGTGGGGAGACCGGGGAGCTGTTTTTT.

In DNA form, the CDR3 reads TGTGCCAGCAGCTTATTGGACAGAGCAGGTTGGATTAACACCGGGGAGCTGTTTTTT. Translating gives CASSLLDRAGWINTGELFF. The genes are TRBV13 and TRBJ2-2; possible D gene TRBD1, 6 bases. This CDR3 is 19 amino acids long. CDR1 and CDR2 (germline): PRHDT, FYEKMQ (reference sequence). The V gene lost 2 bases and the J gene lost 2 bases, with 21 bases spanning the gap.

The chain carries TRBV28 and TRBJ2-2, with TRBD1 matching 8 bases. The CDR3 has 14 residues. V lost 10 bases and J lost 6; bases outside the gene matches: 10. The germline CDR1 and CDR2 sequences are MDHEN and SYDVKM. The CDR3 here is CANQPAQGAGELFF. In DNA form, the CDR3 reads TGTGCCAACCAACCAGCACAGGGGGCCGGGGAGCTGTTTTTT.

This rearrangement joins TRBV6-1 to TRBJ1-6, with D maybe TRBD1 (5 bases). Trimming left V 4 bases short and J 7 bases short, with 14 bases between. The CDR3 spans 15 residues. Per the germline V gene, CDR1 is MNHNS and CDR2 is SASEGT. The CDR3: CASSGMGGPNSPLHF. DNA for the CDR3: TGTGCCAGCAGTGGGATGGGGGGACCGAATTCACCCCTCCACTTT.

The CDR3, as DNA: TGTGCCAGCAGCTCCCGACAGAACACAGATACGCAGTATTTT. It encodes CASSSRQNTDTQYF. The chain recombines TRBV7-8 with TRBJ2-3; D may be TRBD1 (5 bases). The germline CDR1 and CDR2 sequences are SGHVS and FQNEAQ. Trimming took off 4 bases at V and 2 bases at J, with 10 bases between the two ends. The CDR3 runs 14 residues.

The genes are TRBV28 and TRBJ1-2; tentatively, D is TRBD1 (6 bases). This CDR3 is 15 amino acids long. V was pared by 6 bases and J by 1 base, with 15 bases between. Germline-derived CDR1 and CDR2 are MDHEN and SYDVKM. This chain's CDR3 is CASSHRDRYNYGYTF. As DNA, the CDR3 is TGTGCCAGCAGCCACCGTGACAGGTATAACTATGGCTACACCTTC.

The V gene is TRBV19, the J gene TRBJ1-4; possibly TRBD1 for D (5 bases). Trimming left V 10 bases short and J 8 bases short, with 11 bases between. The CDR3 extends over 11 amino acids. CDR1 is LNHDA and CDR2 is SQIVND in the germline V gene (reference sequence). CDR3 region: CAIRSGEKLFF. CDR3 DNA: TGTGCCATCCGGTCAGGGGAAAAACTGTTTTTT.

The chain couples TRBV7-9 to TRBJ1-4; no definite D call. There are 14 residues in the CDR3. Germline lookup yields CDR1 SEHNR and CDR2 FQNEAQ (reference sequence). V was trimmed by 2 bases and J by 7 bases, leaving 11 bases between them. CDR3 loop: CASSLNGDAEKLFF. The CDR3 nucleotides read TGTGCCAGCAGCTTAAACGGGGATGCTGAAAAACTGTTTTTT.

The rearrangement links TRBV2 to TRBJ2-7; 12 bases match TRBD2. V lost 6 bases and J lost 3; bases outside the gene matches: 3. The CDR3 contains 14 residues. The V gene's germline CDR1 is SNHLY and CDR2 FYNNEI. The CDR3 here is CASRGLAGRYEQYF. In DNA, the CDR3 is TGTGCCAGCAGGGGACTAGCGGGTCGCTACGAGCAGTACTTC.

The V gene is TRBV30, the J gene TRBJ2-7, with TRBD2 matching over 8 bases. V was pared by 2 bases and J by 2 bases, with 2 bases of the junction left unmatched. The CDR3 runs to 13 residues. Germline V gives CDR1 GTSNPN, CDR2 SVGIG (reference sequence). CDR3 protein: CAWSPGLAYEQYF. The CDR3 coding sequence is TGTGCCTGGAGTCCGGGACTAGCCTACGAGCAGTACTTC.